A selection of T cell receptor beta chains follows, all from one sample in a study of radiotherapy plus CTLA-4 blockade in lung cancer. Clones were sequenced by immunoSEQ multiplex PCR, and TCRdb holds only the in-frame ones, with some missing. The sample holds 89,000 or so clones, approximately 78% seen once. The specimen comprised peripheral blood, sampled from a patient treated with radiotherapy plus ipilimumab. The receptors were gathered from a human donor with non-small cell lung cancer who had a partial response to radiotherapy plus ipilimumab. Both conserved end residues are part of each CDR3.

v_call	j_call	cdr3_aa
TRBV5-1	TRBJ2-2	CASSPYQGSTGELFF
TRBV28	TRBJ2-7	CASSTTGTGFHEQYF
TRBV7-2	TRBJ2-7	CASRPAGGPLYEQYF
TRBV28	TRBJ1-1	CATSFNRDAEAFF
TRBV6-5	TRBJ1-2	CASSPDRQNYGYTF
TRBV28	TRBJ1-1	CASRGRRSEAFF
TRBV6-5	TRBJ1-1	CASSAGQGATEAFF
TRBV18	TRBJ1-1	CASSPPQGADNTEAFF
TRBV30	TRBJ2-2	CAGIGGLAENTGELFF
TRBV5-1	TRBJ2-3	CASSLGGRSGTDTQYF